This T cell receptor beta chain is from a study of T cell repertoires in cytomegalovirus infection. Study as a whole: CMV infection together with matching HLA type was indicated by public TCR beta signatures.

Germline V gene lookup returns CDR1 MGHRA and CDR2 YSYEKL. V lost 2 bases to trimming and J lost 4 bases, with 12 bases between them. The CDR3 contains 15 residues. TCRdb fed the reads into MiXCR, producing one record per CDR3 protein. The sample lists approximately 76,000 distinct CDR3 sequences; 3% to 4.5% were seen once. There are many counts of this clonotype. The sample consisted of PBMCs. The clonotype originates from a human donor in good health (CMV status not recorded). Some clones in this sample may be carry-over from other donors' samples. This rearrangement joins TRBV4-1 to TRBJ1-5; D perhaps matches TRBD1 (6 bases). The CDR3 is CASSQRDTPNQPQHF. The CDR3 nucleotides read TGCGCCAGCAGCCAACGGGACACGCCAAATCAGCCCCAGCATTTT.